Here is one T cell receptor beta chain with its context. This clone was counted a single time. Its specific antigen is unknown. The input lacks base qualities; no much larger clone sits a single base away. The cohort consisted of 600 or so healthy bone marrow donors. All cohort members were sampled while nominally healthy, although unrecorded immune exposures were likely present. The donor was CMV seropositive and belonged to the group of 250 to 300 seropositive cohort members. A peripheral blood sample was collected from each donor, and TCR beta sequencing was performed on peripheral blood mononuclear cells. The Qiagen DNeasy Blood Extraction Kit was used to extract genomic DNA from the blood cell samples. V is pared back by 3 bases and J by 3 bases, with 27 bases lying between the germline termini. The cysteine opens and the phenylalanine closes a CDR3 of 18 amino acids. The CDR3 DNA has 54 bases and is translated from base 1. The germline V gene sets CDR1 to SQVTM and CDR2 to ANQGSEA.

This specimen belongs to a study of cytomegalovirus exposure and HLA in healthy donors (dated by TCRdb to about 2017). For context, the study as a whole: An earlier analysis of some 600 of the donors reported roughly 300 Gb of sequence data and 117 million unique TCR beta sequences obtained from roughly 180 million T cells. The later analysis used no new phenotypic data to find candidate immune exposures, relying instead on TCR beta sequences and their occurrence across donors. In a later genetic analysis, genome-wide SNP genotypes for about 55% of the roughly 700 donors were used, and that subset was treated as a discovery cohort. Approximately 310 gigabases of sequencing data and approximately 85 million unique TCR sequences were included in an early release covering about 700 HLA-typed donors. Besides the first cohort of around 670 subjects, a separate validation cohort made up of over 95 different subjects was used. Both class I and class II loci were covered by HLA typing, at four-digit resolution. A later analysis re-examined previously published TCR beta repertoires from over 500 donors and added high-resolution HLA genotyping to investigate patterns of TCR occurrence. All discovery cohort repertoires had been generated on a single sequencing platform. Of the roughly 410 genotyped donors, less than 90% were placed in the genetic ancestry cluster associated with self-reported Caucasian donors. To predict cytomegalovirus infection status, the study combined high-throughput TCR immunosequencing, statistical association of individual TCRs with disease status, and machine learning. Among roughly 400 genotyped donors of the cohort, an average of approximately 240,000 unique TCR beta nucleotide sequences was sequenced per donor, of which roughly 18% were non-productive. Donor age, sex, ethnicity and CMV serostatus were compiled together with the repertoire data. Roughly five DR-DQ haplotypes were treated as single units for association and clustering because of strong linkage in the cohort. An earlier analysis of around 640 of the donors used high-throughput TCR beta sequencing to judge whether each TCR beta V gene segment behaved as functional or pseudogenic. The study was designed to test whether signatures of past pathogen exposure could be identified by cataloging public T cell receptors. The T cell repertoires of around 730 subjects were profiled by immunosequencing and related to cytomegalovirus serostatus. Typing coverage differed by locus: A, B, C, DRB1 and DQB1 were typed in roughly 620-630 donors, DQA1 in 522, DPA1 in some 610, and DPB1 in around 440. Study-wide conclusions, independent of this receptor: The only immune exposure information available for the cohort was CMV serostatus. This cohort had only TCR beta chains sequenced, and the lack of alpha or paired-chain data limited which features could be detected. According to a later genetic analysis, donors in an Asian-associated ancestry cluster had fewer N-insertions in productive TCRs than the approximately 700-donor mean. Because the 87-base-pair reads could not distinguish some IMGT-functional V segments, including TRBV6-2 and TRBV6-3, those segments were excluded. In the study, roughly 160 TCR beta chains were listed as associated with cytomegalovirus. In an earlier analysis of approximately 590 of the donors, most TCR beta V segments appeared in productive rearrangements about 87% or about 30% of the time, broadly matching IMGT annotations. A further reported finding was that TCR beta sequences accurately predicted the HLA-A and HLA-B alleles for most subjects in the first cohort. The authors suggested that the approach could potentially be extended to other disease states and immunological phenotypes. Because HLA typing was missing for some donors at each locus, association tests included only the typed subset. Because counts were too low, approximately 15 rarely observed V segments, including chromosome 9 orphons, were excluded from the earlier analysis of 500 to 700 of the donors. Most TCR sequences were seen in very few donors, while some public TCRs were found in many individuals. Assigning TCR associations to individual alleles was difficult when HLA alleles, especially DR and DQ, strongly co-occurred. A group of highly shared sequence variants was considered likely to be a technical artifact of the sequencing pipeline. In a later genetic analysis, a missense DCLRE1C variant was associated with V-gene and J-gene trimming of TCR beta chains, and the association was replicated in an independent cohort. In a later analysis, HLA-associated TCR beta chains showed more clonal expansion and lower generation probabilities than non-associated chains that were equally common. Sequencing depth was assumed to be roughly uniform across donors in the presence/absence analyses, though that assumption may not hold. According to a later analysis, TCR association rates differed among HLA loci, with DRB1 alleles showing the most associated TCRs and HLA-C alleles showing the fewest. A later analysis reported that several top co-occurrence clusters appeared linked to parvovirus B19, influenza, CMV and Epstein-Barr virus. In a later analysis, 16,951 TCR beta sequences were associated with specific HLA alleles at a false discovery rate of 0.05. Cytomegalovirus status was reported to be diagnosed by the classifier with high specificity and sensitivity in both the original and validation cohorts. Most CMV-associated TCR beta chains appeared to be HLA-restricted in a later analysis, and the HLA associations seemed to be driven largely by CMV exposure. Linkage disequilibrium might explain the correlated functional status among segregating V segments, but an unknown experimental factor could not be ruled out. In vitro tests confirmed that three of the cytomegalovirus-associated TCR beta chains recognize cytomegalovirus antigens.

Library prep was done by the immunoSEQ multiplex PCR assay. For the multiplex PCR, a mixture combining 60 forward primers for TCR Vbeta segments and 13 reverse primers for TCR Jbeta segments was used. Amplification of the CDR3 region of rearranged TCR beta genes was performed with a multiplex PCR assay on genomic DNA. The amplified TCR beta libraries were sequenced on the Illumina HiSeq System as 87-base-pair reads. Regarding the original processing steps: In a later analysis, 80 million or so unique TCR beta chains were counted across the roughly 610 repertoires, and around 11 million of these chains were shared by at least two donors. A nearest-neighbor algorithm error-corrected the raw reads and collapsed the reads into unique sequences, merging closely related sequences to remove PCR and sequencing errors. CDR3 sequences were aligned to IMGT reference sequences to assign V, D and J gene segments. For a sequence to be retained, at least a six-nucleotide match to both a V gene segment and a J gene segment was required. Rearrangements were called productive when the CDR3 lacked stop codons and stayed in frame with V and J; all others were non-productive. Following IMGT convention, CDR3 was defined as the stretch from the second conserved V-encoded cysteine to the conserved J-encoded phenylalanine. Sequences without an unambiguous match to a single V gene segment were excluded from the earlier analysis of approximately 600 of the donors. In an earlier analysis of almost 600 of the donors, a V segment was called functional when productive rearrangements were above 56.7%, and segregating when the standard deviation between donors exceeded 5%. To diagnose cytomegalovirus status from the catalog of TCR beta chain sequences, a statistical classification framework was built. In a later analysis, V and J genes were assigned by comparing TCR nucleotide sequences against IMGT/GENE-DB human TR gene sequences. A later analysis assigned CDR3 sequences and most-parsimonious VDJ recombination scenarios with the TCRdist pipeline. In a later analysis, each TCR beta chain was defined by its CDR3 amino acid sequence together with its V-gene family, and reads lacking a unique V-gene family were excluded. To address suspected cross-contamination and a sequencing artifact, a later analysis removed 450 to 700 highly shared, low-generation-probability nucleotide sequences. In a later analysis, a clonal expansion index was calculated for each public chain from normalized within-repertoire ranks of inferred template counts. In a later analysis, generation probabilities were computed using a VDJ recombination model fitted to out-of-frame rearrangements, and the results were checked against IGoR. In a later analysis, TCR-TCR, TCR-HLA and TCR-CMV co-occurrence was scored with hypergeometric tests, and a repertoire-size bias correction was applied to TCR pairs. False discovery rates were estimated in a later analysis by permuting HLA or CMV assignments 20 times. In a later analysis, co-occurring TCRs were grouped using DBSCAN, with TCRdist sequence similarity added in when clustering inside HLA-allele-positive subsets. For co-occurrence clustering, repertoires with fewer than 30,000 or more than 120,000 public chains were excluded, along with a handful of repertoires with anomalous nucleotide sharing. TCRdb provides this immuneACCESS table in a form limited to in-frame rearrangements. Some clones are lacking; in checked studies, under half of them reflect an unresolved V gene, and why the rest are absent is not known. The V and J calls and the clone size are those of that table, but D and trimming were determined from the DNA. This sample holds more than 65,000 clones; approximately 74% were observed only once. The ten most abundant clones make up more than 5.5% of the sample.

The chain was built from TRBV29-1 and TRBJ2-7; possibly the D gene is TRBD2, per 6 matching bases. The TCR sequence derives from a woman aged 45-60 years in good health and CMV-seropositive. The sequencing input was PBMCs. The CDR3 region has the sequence CSVDPRDDQRWAYYEQYF. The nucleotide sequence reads TGCAGCGTTGACCCGCGGGACGACCAACGTTGGGCCTACTACGAGCAGTACTTC.